This TCR beta chain was recovered during a study of T cells in Graves' hyperthyroidism and ophthalmopathy. TCR beta CDR3 regions were amplified from RNA transcripts. HTBI primers were employed in a first-round RT-PCR of the TCR CDR3. TCRdb fed the multiplex PCR reads into MiXCR, producing one record per CDR3 protein. The sample holds approximately 520,000 distinct CDR3 sequences, roughly a quarter seen once. The CDR3 has 14 amino acids. As to this clonotype: A much larger clone differs by one base, so this may be a read error.

The sample consisted of blood. This chain uses TRBV5-7 with TRBJ2-7; 10 positions agree with TRBD1. TRBV5-7 carries the ORF label, with uncertain function. This clonotype was obtained from a woman between 25 and 40 years old with Graves' ophthalmopathy. In nucleotides, the CDR3 is TGTGCCTGCAGTTTGACAGGGGGCTACTACGAGCAGTACTTC. This encodes CACSLTGGYYEQYF.